This T cell receptor beta chain was observed in a study of T cell repertoires and Cas9 in healthy adults. Study at large: SpCas9-reactive CD4 and CD8 T cells were characterized for potency, cytotoxicity and lineage. General study results and limits: Reportedly, SpCas9-reactive effector T cell proliferation and function were mitigated by SpCas9-reactive Tregs in vitro.

On this clone itself: What it binds is not known.

Libraries were prepared by immunoSEQ multiplex PCR; TCRdb keeps only in-frame clonotypes and omits some of them. The table records tens of thousands of clones, 80% to 95% of them present only once. Trimming pared 5 bases from V and 2 bases from J, leaving 14 bases between. This CDR3 has 15 residues. Germline values: CDR1 LGHNT, CDR2 FRNRAP. Sequencing used CD4+ effector T cells (CD127+, CD25-, CD137-, CD154-) from PBMCs; culture status not recorded. This rearrangement joins TRBV12-5 to TRBJ2-3; no firm D call. The receptor was derived from a human donor in good health. The CDR3 protein is CASGPPLPDTDTQYF. The CDR3, as DNA: TGTGCTAGTGGTCCCCCCCTCCCGGACACAGATACGCAGTATTTT.